This entry lists 7 T cell receptor beta chains sequenced from one sample in a study of blood T cell repertoires in COVID-19. The data were produced by immunoSEQ multiplex PCR, yet TCRdb's version contains in-frame clones alone and is incomplete. The repertoire holds more than 95,000 clones, with about 80% as singletons. Sample: peripheral blood. Receptors originate from a man aged 65 to 79 with acute or convalescent COVID-19.

This chain joins TRBV27 and TRBJ1-6, with D unclear. Trimming removed 2 bases from V and 5 bases from J, with 13 bases in between. The CDR3 totals 16 residues. Germline V gene sequence: CDR1 MNHEY, CDR2 SMNVEV (reference sequence). The CDR3 coding sequence is TGTGCCAGCAGTTTACAAACAGCCGGCGATAATTCACCCCTCCACTTT. This codes for CASSLQTAGDNSPLHF.

This clone has just a few counts. The CDR3 DNA reads as TGTGCCCCGAGGGGACAGGGGTGCGAGCAGTACTTC. It yields the protein CAPRGQGCEQYF. The V and J genes are TRBV19 and TRBJ2-7; TRBD1 agrees at 10 bases. The CDR3 runs 12 residues. V dropped 11 bases and J dropped 6; count of bases not matched to a gene: 7. The germline CDR1 and CDR2 sequences are LNHDA and SQIVND (reference sequence).

V and J are TRBV5-1 and TRBJ2-5, with D possibly TRBD1 on 6 matching bases. Trimming stripped 0 bases from V and 4 bases from J, with 16 bases between. The CDR3 is 16 residues long. Germline assignment: CDR1 SGHRS and CDR2 YFSETQ. CDR3 in DNA: TGCGCCAGCAGCTTGGCCGTTTGGGGACAAGGAGAGACCCAGTACTTC. As protein: CASSLAVWGQGETQYF.

This rearrangement joins TRBV9 to TRBJ1-3; tentatively, D is TRBD1 (6 bases). Germline assignment: CDR1 SGDLS and CDR2 YYNGEE. Trimming left V 0 bases short and J 2 bases short, with 6 bases between. CDR3 length: 14 residues. CDR3 sequence: CASSVAGAGNTIYF. CDR3 coding DNA: TGTGCCAGCAGCGTAGCAGGGGCTGGAAACACCATATATTTT.

The chain recombines TRBV5-1 with TRBJ1-2; 7 bases fit TRBD1. Germline CDR1 SGHRS, CDR2 YFSETQ. The CDR3 is 16 amino acids. The J segment lost 1 base and the V segment lost 4 bases, leaving 10 bases of the junction unmatched. CDR3 amino acids: CASSNPWDSLNYGYTF. The CDR3 DNA follows: TGCGCCAGCAGCAACCCATGGGACAGCCTTAACTATGGCTACACCTTC.

The V call is TRBV19, the J call TRBJ2-7, with TRBD1 as a possible D gene (5 bases). The ends were cut back, 4 bases at V and 4 bases at J, with 8 bases in the middle. The CDR3 runs to 12 residues. The germline V gene encodes CDR1 LNHDA and CDR2 SQIVND (reference sequence). The CDR3 DNA reads as TGTGCCAGTAGTAGTGACAGTTACGAGCAGTACTTC. It is translated as CASSSDSYEQYF. Using reference TRBV19 and TRBJ2-7 for the parts outside the CDR3, the full variable domain is DGGITQSPKYLFRKEGQNVTLSCEQNLNHDAMYWYRQDPGQGLRLIYYSQIVNDFQKGDIAEGYSVSREKKESFPLTVTSAQKNPTAFYLCASSSDSYEQYFGPGTRLTVT.

The CDR3 DNA reads TGTGCCAGCAGCCAAAGCTTGACAGCTGATGGCTACACCTTC. Amino acids: CASSQSLTADGYTF. The V gene is TRBV4-2, the J gene TRBJ1-2; perhaps TRBD1 as D (5 bases). Trimming removed 2 bases at V and 6 bases at J, with 13 bases between. CDR3 size: 14 residues. Germline CDR1 and CDR2: LGHNA and YNFKEQ.